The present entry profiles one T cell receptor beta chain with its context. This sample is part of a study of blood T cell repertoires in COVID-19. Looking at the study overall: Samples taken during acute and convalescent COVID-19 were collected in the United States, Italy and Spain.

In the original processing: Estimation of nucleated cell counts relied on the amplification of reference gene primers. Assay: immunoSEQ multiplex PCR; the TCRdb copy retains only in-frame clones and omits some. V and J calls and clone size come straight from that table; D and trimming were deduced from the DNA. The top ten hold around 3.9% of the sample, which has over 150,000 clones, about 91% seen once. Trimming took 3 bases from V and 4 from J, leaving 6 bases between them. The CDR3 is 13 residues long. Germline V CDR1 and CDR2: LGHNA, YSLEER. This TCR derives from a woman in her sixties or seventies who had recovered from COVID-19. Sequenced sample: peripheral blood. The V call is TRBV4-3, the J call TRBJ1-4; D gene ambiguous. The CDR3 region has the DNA TGCGCCAGCAGCCATGGGAGTAATGAAAAACTGTTTTTT. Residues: CASSHGSNEKLFF.